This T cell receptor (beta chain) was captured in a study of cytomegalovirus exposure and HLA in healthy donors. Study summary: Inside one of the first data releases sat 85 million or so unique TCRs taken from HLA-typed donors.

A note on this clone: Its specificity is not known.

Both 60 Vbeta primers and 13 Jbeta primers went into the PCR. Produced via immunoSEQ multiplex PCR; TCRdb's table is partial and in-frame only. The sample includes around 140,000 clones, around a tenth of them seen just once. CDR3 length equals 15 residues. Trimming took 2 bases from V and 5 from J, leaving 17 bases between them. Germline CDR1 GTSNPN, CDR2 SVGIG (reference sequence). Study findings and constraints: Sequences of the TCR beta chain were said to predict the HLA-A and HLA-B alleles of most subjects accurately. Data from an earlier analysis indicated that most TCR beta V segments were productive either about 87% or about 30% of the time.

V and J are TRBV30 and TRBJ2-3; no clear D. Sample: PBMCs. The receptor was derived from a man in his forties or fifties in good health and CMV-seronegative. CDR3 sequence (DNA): TGTGCCTGGAGTCCGAGGAAAGGTCCCGAAGATACGCAGTATTTT. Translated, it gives CAWSPRKGPEDTQYF.